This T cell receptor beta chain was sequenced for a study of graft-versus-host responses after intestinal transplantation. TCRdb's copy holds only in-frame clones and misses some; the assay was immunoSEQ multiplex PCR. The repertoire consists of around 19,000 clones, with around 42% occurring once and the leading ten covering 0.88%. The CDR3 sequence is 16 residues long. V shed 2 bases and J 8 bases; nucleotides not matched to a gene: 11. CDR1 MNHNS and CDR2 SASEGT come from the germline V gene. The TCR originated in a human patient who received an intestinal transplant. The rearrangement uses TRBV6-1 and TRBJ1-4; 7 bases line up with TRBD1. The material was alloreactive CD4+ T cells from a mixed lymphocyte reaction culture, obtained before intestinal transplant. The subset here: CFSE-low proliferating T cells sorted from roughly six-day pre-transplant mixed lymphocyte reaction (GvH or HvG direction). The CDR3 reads CASSEFLGTVREKLFF. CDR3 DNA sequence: TGTGCCAGCAGTGAATTTCTAGGGACAGTGAGGGAAAAACTGTTTTTT.